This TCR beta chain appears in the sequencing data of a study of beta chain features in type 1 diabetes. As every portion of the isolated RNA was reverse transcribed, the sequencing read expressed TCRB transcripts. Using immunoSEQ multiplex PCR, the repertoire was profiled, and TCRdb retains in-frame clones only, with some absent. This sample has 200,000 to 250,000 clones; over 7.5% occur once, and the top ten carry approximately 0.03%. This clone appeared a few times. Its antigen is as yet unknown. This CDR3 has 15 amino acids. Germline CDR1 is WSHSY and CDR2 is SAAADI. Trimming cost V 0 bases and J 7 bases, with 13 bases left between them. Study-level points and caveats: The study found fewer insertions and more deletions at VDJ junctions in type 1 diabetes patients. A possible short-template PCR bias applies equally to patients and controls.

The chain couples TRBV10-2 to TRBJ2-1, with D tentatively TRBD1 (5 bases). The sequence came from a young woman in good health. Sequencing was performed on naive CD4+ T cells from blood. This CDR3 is CASSESIPRVNEQFF. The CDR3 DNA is TGCGCCAGCAGTGAGTCGATACCCAGGGTTAATGAGCAGTTCTTC.